This record looks at one T cell receptor beta chain sequence and its context. The target antigen is unknown. Per the original data handling: Filtering differed since immunoSEQ provided only junctions, with no quality scores. The repertoire was sequenced with immunoSEQ multiplex PCR; TCRdb's copy has only in-frame clones and lacks some. V, J and clone size derive from that table, while D and trimming were established from the DNA sequence. The data hold 2,500,000 or so clones, with roughly 92% observed a single time. Germline V gene sequence: CDR1 KGHSH, CDR2 LQKENI. This CDR3 contains 16 residues. Trimming at V came to 5 bases and at J to 6 bases, leaving 12 bases not matched to a gene. This sample stems from a study of shared clonotypes between healthy human individuals. Study-level findings and limits: Despite large depth, rarefaction showed incomplete sorted-subset sequencing. Non-shared clonotypes were found to have lower generation probabilities than the clonotypes that were shared by all four of the sorted-subset donors.

V is TRBV18 and J is TRBJ1-5, with 8 bases identical to TRBD1. Input material: naive CD4+ T cells from PBMCs. Sample subset: CD45RA+ positively selected. This receptor was taken from a man aged 18 to 29 in good health. Some clones in this sample may be carry-over from other donors' samples. The CDR3 bases are TGTGCCAGCTCAACCCGCATTGACAGGGGAGGTCAGCCCCAGCATTTT. Amino acids: CASSTRIDRGGQPQHF.